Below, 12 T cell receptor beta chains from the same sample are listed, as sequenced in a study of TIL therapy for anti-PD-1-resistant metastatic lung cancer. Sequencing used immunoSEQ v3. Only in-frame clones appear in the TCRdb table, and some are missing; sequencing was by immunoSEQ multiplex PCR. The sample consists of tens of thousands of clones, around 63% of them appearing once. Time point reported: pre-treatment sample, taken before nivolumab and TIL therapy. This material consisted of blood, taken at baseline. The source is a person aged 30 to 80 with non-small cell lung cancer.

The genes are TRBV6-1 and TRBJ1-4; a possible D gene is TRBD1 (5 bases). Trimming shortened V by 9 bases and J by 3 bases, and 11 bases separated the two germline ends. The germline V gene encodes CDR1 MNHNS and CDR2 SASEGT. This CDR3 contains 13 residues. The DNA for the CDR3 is TGTGCCAGGCCTCGGGACTCTAATGAAAAACTGTTTTTT. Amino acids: CARPRDSNEKLFF.

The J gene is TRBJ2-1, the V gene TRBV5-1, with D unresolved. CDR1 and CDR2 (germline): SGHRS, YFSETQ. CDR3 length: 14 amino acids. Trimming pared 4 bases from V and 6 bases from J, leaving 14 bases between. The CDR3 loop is CASSQTTVPNEQFF. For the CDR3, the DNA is TGCGCCAGCAGCCAGACCACAGTTCCCAATGAGCAGTTCTTC.

This CDR3 is CASSAGTANTEAFF. The CDR3, as DNA: TGTGCCAGCTCAGCCGGGACGGCCAACACTGAAGCTTTCTTT. V usage is TRBV18 and J usage is TRBJ1-1; possibly TRBD1 for D (5 bases). V was cut by 5 bases and J by 2 bases, with 12 bases left in between. Germline V gene sequence: CDR1 KGHSH, CDR2 LQKENI. The CDR3 is 14 amino acids.

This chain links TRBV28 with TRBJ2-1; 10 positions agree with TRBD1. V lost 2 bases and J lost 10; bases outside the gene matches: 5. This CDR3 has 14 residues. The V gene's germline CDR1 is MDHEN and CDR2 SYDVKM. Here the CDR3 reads CASSLLGQGMEQFF. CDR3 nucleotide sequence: TGTGCCAGCAGTTTACTGGGACAGGGGATGGAGCAGTTCTTC.

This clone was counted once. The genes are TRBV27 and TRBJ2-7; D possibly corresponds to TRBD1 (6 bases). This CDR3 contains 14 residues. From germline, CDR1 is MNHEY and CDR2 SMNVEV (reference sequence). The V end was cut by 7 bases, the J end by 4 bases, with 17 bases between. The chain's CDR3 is CASTRTGPGYEQYF. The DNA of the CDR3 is TGTGCCAGCACCCGTACAGGGCCCGGGTACGAGCAGTACTTC.

The CDR3 is CASSPGSTNYGYTF. CDR3 DNA: TGTGCCAGCTCACCCGGGTCCACAAACTATGGCTACACCTTC. This chain links TRBV18 with TRBJ1-2; D remains unclear. The germline V gene encodes CDR1 KGHSH and CDR2 LQKENI. This CDR3 contains 14 residues. V shed 3 bases and J shed 2 bases, with 10 bases lying between them. Full variable domain (outside the CDR3, taken from reference TRBV18 and TRBJ1-2): NAGVMQNPRHLVRRRGQEARLRCSPMKGHSHVYWYRQLPEEGLKFMVYLQKENIIDESGMPKERFSAEFPKEGPSILRIQQVVRGDSAAYFCASSPGSTNYGYTFGSGTRLTVV.

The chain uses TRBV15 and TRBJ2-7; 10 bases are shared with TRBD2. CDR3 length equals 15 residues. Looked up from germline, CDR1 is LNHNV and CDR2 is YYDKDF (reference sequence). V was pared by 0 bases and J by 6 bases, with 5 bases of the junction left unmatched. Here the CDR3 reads CATSRDLSSGGEQYF. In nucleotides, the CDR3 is TGTGCCACCAGCAGAGATCTATCTAGCGGGGGCGAGCAGTACTTC.

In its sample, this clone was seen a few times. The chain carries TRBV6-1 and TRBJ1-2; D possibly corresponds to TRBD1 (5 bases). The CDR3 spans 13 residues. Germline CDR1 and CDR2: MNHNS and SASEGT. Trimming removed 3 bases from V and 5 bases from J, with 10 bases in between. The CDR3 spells CASSETVHYGYTF. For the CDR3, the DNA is TGTGCCAGCAGTGAGACAGTCCATTATGGCTACACCTTC.

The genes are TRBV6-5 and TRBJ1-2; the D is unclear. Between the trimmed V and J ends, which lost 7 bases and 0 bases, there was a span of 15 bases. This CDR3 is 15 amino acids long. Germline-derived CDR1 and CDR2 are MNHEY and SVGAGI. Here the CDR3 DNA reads TGTGCCAGCATGCCGGGAAGGTGGTCTAACTATGGCTACACCTTC. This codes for CASMPGRWSNYGYTF.

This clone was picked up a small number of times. CDR3 sequence reads: CASSPYSREETQYF. Here the CDR3 DNA reads TGTGCCAGCAGTCCCTATAGTCGGGAAGAGACCCAGTACTTC. The chain couples TRBV2 to TRBJ2-5; D is unclear. V was clipped by 5 bases and J by 3 bases, with 13 bases between them. Germline CDR1 and CDR2: SNHLY and FYNNEI. This CDR3 comprises 14 residues.

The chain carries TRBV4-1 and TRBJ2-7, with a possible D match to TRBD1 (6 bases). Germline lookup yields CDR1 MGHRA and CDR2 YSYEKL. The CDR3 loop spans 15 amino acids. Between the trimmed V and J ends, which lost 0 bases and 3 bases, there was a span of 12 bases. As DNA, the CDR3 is TGCGCCAGCAGCCAAGAGGGGGCGCGGTACTACGAGCAGTACTTC. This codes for CASSQEGARYYEQYF.

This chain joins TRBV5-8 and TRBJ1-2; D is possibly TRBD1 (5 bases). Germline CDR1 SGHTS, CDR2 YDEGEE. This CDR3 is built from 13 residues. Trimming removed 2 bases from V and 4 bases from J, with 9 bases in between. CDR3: CASSLGHGYGYTF. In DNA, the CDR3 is TGTGCCAGCAGCTTAGGACATGGCTATGGCTACACCTTC.